This paragraph reports one TCR beta chain. Its antigen is not identified. This record belongs to a study of shared clonotypes between healthy human individuals. Study-level background: Those who served as donors were two women and three men between the ages of 18 and 49. General study findings and limits: Tissue TCR repertoires likely differ from these blood-only repertoires.

The germline V and J ends were trimmed by 4 bases and 5 bases, with 13 bases remaining between them. Germline CDR1 reads MNHEY; CDR2 reads SVGAGI. The CDR3 is made up of 14 amino acids. The data were produced by immunoSEQ multiplex PCR, yet TCRdb's version contains in-frame clones alone and is incomplete. The sample includes 500,000 to 550,000 clones, more than 95% of them seen just once. This sequence was found in a woman in her 30s in good health. The genes are TRBV6-5 and TRBJ2-3; no firm D call. The specimen was naive CD4+ T cells sorted from blood. This sample's subset: CD45RA+ positively selected. This CDR3 is CASSLGGSRDTQYF. In DNA form, the CDR3 reads TGTGCCAGCAGTTTAGGTGGTTCCAGAGATACGCAGTATTTT.